These 16 T cell receptor beta chains share one sample of origin, sequenced in a study of STAT5B mutations in CD4+ large granular lymphocyte leukemia. Libraries were prepared by immunoSEQ multiplex PCR; TCRdb keeps only in-frame clonotypes and omits some of them. The table includes about 33,000 clones, around 76% detected once. The sequenced sample consisted of CD4+ T cells from blood buffy coats. Receptors were obtained from a human donor in good health.

V and J are TRBV7-9 and TRBJ1-1, with D hard to call. Germline CDR1 reads SEHNR; CDR2 reads FQNEAQ (reference sequence). Trimming cost V 1 base and J 4 bases, with 13 bases left between them. The CDR3 extends over 15 amino acids. The CDR3 DNA reads TGTGCCAGCAGCTTAGATTTAAGTGGTTTCACTGAAGCTTTCTTT. It yields the protein CASSLDLSGFTEAFF.

The V gene is TRBV4-1, the J gene TRBJ1-1, with D maybe TRBD1 (5 bases). V dropped 0 bases and J dropped 0 bases, with 14 bases sitting between them. CDR1 is MGHRA and CDR2 is YSYEKL in the germline V gene. The CDR3 has 17 amino acids. The CDR3 region has the DNA TGCGCCAGCAGCCAAGATCGCTTTGTGGGACTGAACACTGAAGCTTTCTTT. Protein sequence: CASSQDRFVGLNTEAFF.

The chain is built from TRBV7-9 and TRBJ1-6; no clear D gene. This CDR3 contains 14 residues. The V gene's germline CDR1 is SEHNR and CDR2 FQNEAQ (reference sequence). V was shortened by 4 bases and J by 9 bases, with 13 bases between the two germline ends. CDR3 coding DNA: TGTGCCAGCAGCTCCTCTACCCTTGGTTCACCCCTCCACTTT. It encodes CASSSSTLGSPLHF.

V is TRBV28 and J is TRBJ1-2; D gene unclear. V lost 3 bases to trimming and J lost 5 bases, with 13 bases between them. In germline, CDR1 is MDHEN, CDR2 SYDVKM. The CDR3 contains 14 residues. Here the CDR3 DNA reads TGTGCCAGCAGTTTGTTGGGCAGAGCTTATGGCTACACCTTC. This translates into CASSLLGRAYGYTF.

V usage is TRBV7-3 and J usage is TRBJ2-3; D not certain. Between the trimmed V and J ends, which lost 1 base and 5 bases, there was a span of 10 bases. The CDR3 extends over 14 amino acids. CDR1 and CDR2 (germline): SGHTA, FQGTGA. The CDR3 protein is CASSLRGLLDTQYF. For the CDR3, the DNA is TGTGCCAGCAGCTTAAGGGGATTATTAGATACGCAGTATTTT.

The chain has TRBV30 and TRBJ2-1; D is undetermined. CDR3 size: 15 residues. The V end lost 0 bases, the J end lost 6 bases, and 15 bases lay between the germline ends. Germline CDR1 GTSNPN, CDR2 SVGIG (reference sequence). The CDR3 protein is CAWSVLRRDPNEQFF. The CDR3 nucleotides read TGTGCCTGGAGTGTATTGCGAAGAGACCCCAATGAGCAGTTCTTC.

The chain couples TRBV7-2 to TRBJ1-2; perhaps TRBD1 as D (5 bases). Germline-derived CDR1 and CDR2 are SGHTA and FQGNSA. Trimming removed 5 bases from V and 2 bases from J, with 15 bases in between. CDR3 length equals 15 residues. The DNA of the CDR3 is TGTGCCAGCAGCCCCGGCGCGGGGGGGAACTATGGCTACACCTTC. It encodes CASSPGAGGNYGYTF.

The rearrangement links TRBV10-3 to TRBJ2-5, with D unclear. The germline gives CDR1 ENHRY, CDR2 SYGVKD. CDR3 length: 14 residues. Trimming removed 0 bases from V and 3 bases from J, with 8 bases in between. CDR3 sequence reads: CAISESWGEETQYF. In DNA, the CDR3 is TGTGCCATCAGTGAGTCCTGGGGTGAAGAGACCCAGTACTTC.

The rearrangement uses TRBV19 and TRBJ1-6, with 9 bases fitting TRBD1. CDR1 and CDR2 from the germline V gene are LNHDA and SQIVND (reference sequence). The CDR3 is 21 residues long. V gave up 5 bases and J gave up 0 bases; unmatched junction bases: 17. CDR3 sequence: CASSPSVPGQGRGSYNSPLHF. Written as DNA, the CDR3 is TGTGCCAGTAGTCCATCAGTCCCGGGACAGGGTCGGGGCTCCTATAATTCACCCCTCCACTTT. The whole variable domain, filled in from reference TRBV19 and TRBJ1-6, reads DGGITQSPKYLFRKEGQNVTLSCEQNLNHDAMYWYRQDPGQGLRLIYYSQIVNDFQKGDIAEGYSVSREKKESFPLTVTSAQKNPTAFYLCASSPSVPGQGRGSYNSPLHFGNGTRLTVT.

The V and J genes are TRBV13 and TRBJ2-5, with D unresolved. Per germline, CDR1 PRHDT and CDR2 FYEKMQ (reference sequence). Trimming cost V 4 bases and J 0 bases, with 3 bases left between them. CDR3 length: 12 residues. CDR3 in amino acids: CASSYNQETQYF. For the CDR3, the DNA is TGTGCCAGCAGCTACAACCAAGAGACCCAGTACTTC. Filled out from reference TRBV13 and TRBJ2-5, the complete variable domain reads AAGVIQSPRHLIKEKRETATLKCYPIPRHDTVYWYQQGPGQDPQFLISFYEKMQSDKGSIPDRFSAQQFSDYHSELNMSSLELGDSALYFCASSYNQETQYFGPGTRLLVL.

This clone was counted a single time. In nucleotides, the CDR3 is TGTGCCAGCAGCCGGACCGCCGAAGCTTTCTTT. This gives the protein CASSRTAEAFF. J is TRBJ1-1 and V is TRBV7-2, with no clear D. Per the germline V gene, CDR1 is SGHTA and CDR2 is FQGNSA. CDR3 length: 11 residues. The ends were cut back, 5 bases at V and 8 bases at J, with 9 bases in the middle. The full variable domain, rest sourced from reference TRBV7-2 and TRBJ1-1, is GAGVSQSPSNKVTEKGKDVELRCDPISGHTALYWYRQSLGQGLEFLIYFQGNSAPDKSGLPSDRFSAERTGGSVSTLTIQRTQQEDSAVYLCASSRTAEAFFGQGTRLTVV.

The chain employs TRBV2 and TRBJ1-1; TRBD1 might be the D (6 bases). The CDR3 contains 15 residues. V dropped 5 bases and J dropped 1 base, with 14 bases sitting between them. CDR1 and CDR2 from the germline V gene are SNHLY and FYNNEI. The CDR3 is CASSPSSTGNTEAFF. CDR3 coding DNA: TGTGCCAGCAGTCCAAGTTCGACAGGGAACACTGAAGCTTTCTTT.

The chain is built from TRBV5-1 and TRBJ1-2; D is perhaps TRBD1 (5 bases). The germline V gene encodes CDR1 SGHRS and CDR2 YFSETQ. The CDR3 loop spans 13 amino acids. Trimming shortened V by 7 bases and J by 3 bases, and 13 bases separated the two germline ends. CDR3 in amino acids: CASGWGGDYGYTF. The CDR3 coding sequence is TGCGCCAGCGGCTGGGGGGGGGACTATGGCTACACCTTC.

The chain combines TRBV18 with TRBJ2-3; D not resolved. Per germline, CDR1 KGHSH and CDR2 LQKENI. V lost 1 base and J lost 0, with 8 bases in between. The CDR3 runs 15 residues. CDR3: CASSPLVSSTDTQYF. CDR3 in DNA: TGTGCCAGCTCACCACTCGTTAGTAGCACAGATACGCAGTATTTT. The full variable domain, its missing parts supplied by reference TRBV18 and TRBJ2-3, is NAGVMQNPRHLVRRRGQEARLRCSPMKGHSHVYWYRQLPEEGLKFMVYLQKENIIDESGMPKERFSAEFPKEGPSILRIQQVVRGDSAAYFCASSPLVSSTDTQYFGPGTRLTVL.

This clone was seen a few times. The chain has TRBV15 and TRBJ2-2; maybe TRBD1 (5 bases). The CDR3 loop spans 16 amino acids. The germline gives CDR1 LNHNV, CDR2 YYDKDF (reference sequence). The V end lost 0 bases, the J end lost 5 bases, and 13 bases lay between the germline ends. CDR3 loop: CATSRDRGVQTGELFF. CDR3 coding DNA: TGTGCCACCAGCAGAGATAGGGGTGTACAGACCGGGGAGCTGTTTTTT.

This clone was seen a single time. The chain joins TRBV11-3 to TRBJ2-5; 12 bases fit TRBD2. Germline CDR1 reads SGHNT; CDR2 reads YENEEA. V lost 1 base to trimming and J lost 3 bases; unmatched junction nucleotides: 0. This CDR3 is 15 amino acids long. The CDR3 sequence: CASSLGTSGEETQYF. As DNA, the CDR3 is TGTGCCAGCAGCTTAGGGACTAGCGGGGAAGAGACCCAGTACTTC.